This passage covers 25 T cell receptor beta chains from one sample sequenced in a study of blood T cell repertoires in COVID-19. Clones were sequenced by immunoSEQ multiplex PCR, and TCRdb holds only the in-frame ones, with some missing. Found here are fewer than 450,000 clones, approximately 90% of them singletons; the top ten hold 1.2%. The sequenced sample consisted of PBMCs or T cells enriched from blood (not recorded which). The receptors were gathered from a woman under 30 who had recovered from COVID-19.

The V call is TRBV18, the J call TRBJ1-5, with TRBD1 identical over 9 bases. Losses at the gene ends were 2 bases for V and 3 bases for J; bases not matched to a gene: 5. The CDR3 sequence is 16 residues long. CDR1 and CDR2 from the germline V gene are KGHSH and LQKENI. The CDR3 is CASSPTGTGNNQPQHF. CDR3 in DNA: TGTGCCAGCTCACCAACCGGGACAGGGAACAATCAGCCCCAGCATTTT.

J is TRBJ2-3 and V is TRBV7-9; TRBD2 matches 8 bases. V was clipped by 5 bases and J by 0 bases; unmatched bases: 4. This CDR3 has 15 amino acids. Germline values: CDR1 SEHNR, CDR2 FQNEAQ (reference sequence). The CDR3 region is CASSISGVSTDTQYF. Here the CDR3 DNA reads TGTGCCAGCAGCATTAGCGGGGTGAGCACAGATACGCAGTATTTT.

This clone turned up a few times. The CDR3 spells CASSSKAGYTF. In DNA, the CDR3 is TGTGCCAGCAGTTCGAAAGCTGGCTACACCTTC. V gene TRBV28 combines with J gene TRBJ1-2; D ambiguous. Germline CDR1 reads MDHEN; CDR2 reads SYDVKM. V gave up 4 bases and J gave up 7 bases, with 7 bases separating them. This CDR3 region has 11 residues.

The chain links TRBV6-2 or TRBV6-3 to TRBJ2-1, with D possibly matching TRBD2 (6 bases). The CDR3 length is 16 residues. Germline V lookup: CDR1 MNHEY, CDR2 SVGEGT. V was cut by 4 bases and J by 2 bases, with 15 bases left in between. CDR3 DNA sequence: TGTGCCAGCAGTTCGGGACTTTCCGTTACCTACAATGAGCAGTTCTTC. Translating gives CASSSGLSVTYNEQFF.

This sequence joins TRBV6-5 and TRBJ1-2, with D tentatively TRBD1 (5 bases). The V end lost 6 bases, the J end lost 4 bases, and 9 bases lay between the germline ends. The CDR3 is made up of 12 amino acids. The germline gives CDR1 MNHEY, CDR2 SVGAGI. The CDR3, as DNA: TGTGCCAGCAGCCAAACAGGCTATGGCTACACCTTC. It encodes CASSQTGYGYTF.

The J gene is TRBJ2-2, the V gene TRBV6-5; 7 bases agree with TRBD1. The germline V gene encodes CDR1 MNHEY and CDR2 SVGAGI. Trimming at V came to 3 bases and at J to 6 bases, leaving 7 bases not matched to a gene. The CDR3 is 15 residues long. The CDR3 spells CASSYSTGPPGELFF. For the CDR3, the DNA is TGTGCCAGCAGTTATTCGACAGGGCCTCCCGGGGAGCTGTTTTTT.

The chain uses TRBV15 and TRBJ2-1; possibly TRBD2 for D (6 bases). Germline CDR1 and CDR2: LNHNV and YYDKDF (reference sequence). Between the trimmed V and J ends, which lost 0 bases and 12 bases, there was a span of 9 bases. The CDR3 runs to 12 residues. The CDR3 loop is CATSRDRDSQFF. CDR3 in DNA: TGTGCCACCAGCAGAGACCGGGACTCGCAGTTCTTC.

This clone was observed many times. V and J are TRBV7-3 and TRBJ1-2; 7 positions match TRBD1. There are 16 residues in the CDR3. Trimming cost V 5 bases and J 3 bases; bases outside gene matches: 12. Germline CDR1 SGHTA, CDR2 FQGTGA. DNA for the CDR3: TGTGCCAGCAGCCCTAATGGAGGGGGCTTGGACTATGGCTACACCTTC. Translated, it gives CASSPNGGGLDYGYTF.

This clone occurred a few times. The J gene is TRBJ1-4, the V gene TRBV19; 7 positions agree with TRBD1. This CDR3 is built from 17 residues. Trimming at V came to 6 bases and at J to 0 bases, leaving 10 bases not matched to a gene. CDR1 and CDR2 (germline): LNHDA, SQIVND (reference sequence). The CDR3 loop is CASRSALGQATNEKLFF. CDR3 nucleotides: TGTGCCAGTAGGAGCGCCCTTGGACAGGCAACTAATGAAAAACTGTTTTTT.

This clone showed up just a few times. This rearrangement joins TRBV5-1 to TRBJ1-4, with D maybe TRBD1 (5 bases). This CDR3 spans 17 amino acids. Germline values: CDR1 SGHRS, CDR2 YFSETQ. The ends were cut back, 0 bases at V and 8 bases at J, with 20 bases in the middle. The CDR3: CASSLAVLGQGGEKLFF. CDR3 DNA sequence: TGCGCCAGCAGCTTGGCCGTTTTGGGGCAGGGAGGGGAAAAACTGTTTTTT.

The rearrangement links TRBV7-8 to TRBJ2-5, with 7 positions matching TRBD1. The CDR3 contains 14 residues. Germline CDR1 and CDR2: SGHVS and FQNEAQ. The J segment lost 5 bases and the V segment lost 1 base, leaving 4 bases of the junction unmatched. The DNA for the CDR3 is TGTGCCAGCAGCTTAGTCACAGGGGTCGAGACCCAGTACTTC. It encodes CASSLVTGVETQYF.

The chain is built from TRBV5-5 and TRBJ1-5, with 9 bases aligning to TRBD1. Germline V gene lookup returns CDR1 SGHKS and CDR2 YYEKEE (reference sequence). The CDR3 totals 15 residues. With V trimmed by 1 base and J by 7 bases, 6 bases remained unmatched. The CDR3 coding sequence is TGTGCCAGCAGCTTGTTACAGGGGGCCGGGCAGCCCCAGCATTTT. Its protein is CASSLLQGAGQPQHF.

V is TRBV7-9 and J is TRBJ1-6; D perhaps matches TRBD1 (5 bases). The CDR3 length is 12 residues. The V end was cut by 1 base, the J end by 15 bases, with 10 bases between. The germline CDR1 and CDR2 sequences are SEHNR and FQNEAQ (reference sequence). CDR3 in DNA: TGTGCCAGCAGCTTAGGAACAGGTAACCTCCACTTT. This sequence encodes CASSLGTGNLHF.

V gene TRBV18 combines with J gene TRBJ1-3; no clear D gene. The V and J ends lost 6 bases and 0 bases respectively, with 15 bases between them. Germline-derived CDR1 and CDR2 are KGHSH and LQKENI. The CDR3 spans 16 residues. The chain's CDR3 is CASSLLQEDSGNTIYF. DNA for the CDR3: TGTGCCAGCTCCCTTCTGCAGGAGGACTCTGGAAACACCATATATTTT. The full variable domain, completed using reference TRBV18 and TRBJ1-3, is NAGVMQNPRHLVRRRGQEARLRCSPMKGHSHVYWYRQLPEEGLKFMVYLQKENIIDESGMPKERFSAEFPKEGPSILRIQQVVRGDSAAYFCASSLLQEDSGNTIYFGEGSWLTVV.

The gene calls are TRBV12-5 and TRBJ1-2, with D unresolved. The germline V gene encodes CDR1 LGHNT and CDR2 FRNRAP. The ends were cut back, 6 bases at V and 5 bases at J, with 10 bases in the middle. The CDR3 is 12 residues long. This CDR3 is CASGLTAYGYTF. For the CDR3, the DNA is TGTGCTAGTGGACTAACGGCTTATGGCTACACCTTC.

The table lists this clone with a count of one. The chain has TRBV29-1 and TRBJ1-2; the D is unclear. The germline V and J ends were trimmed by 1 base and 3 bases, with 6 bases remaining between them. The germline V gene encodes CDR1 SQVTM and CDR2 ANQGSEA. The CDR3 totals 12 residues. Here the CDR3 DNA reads TGCAGCGTTGAAGGACGGGACTATGGCTACACCTTC. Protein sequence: CSVEGRDYGYTF.

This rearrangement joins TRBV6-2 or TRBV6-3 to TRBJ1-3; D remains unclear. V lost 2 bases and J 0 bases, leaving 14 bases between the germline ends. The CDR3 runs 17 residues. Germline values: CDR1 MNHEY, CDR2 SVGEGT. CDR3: CASSYNPGSYSGNTIYF. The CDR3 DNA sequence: TGTGCCAGCAGTTACAATCCAGGCAGTTACTCTGGAAACACCATATATTTT.

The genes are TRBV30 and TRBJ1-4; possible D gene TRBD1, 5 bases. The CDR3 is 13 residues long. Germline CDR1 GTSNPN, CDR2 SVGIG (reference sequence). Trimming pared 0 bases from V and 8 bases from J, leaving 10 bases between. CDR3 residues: CAWSVQAREKLFF. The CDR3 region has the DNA TGTGCCTGGAGTGTACAGGCGAGGGAAAAACTGTTTTTT.

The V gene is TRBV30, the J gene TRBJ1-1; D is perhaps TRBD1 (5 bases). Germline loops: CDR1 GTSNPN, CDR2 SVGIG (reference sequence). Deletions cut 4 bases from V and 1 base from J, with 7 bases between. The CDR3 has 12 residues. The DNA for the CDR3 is TGTGCCTGGAAAGACAGGAACACTGAAGCTTTCTTT. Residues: CAWKDRNTEAFF.

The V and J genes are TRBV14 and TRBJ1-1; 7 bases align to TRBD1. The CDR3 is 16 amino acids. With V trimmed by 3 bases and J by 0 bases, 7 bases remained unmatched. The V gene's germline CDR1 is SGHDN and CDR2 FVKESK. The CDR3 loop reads CASSQSGQQLNTEAFF. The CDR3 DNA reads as TGTGCCAGCAGCCAGTCGGGACAGCAATTGAACACTGAAGCTTTCTTT.

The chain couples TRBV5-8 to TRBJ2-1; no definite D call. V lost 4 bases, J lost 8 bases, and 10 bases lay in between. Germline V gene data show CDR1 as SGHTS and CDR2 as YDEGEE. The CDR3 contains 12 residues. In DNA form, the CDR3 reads TGTGCCAGCAGCCGGAGTAGAGATGAGCAGTTCTTC. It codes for CASSRSRDEQFF.

The CDR3 here is CASNDPGQGVYGYTF. Written as DNA, the CDR3 is TGTGCCAGCAACGATCCGGGACAGGGTGTCTATGGCTACACCTTC. This chain joins TRBV5-6 and TRBJ1-2; 9 nucleotides match TRBD1. Germline V gene data show CDR1 as SGHDT and CDR2 as YYEEEE. The CDR3 spans 15 residues. The V gene end was trimmed by 6 bases and the J gene end by 4 bases; junction bases not matched to a gene: 10.

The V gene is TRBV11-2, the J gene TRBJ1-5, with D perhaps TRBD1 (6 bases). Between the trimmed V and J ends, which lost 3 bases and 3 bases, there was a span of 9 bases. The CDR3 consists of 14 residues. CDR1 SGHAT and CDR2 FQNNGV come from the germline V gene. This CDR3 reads CASSFSGANQPQHF. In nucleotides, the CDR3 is TGTGCCAGCAGCTTCTCAGGGGCCAATCAGCCCCAGCATTTT.

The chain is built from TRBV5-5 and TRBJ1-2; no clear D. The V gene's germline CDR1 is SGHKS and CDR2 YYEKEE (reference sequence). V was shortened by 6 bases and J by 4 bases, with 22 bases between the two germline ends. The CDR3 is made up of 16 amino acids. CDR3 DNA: TGTGCCAGCAACACCTCCCCAGAACCCTTCACCTATGGCTACACCTTC. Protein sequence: CASNTSPEPFTYGYTF.

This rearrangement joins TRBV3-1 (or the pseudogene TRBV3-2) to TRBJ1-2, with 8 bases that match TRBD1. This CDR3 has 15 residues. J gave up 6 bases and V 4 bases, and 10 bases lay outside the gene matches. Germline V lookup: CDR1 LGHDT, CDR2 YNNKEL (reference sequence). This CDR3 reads CASSPRTGKKDGYTF. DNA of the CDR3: TGTGCCAGCAGCCCCAGGACAGGGAAGAAGGATGGCTACACCTTC.